This TCR beta chain came from a study of blood T cell repertoires in COVID-19. Study summary: Sites across the United States, Italy and Spain contributed samples from acute and convalescent COVID-19. PBMCs, B-cell-depleted T cells, or T cells provided the cDNA or gDNA that made up the material.

Per the authors' pipeline: Estimates of nucleated cell counts were drawn from the amplification of reference gene primers. Assay used: immunoSEQ multiplex PCR; TCRdb lists only in-frame clones, some missing. That table gives V, J and clone size, and the DNA gave D and trimming. The profile covers around 150,000 clones, with 87% appearing a single time and over 3.5% taken by the ten largest. Unmatched junction bases numbered 8, after V lost 4 bases and J lost 6 bases. This CDR3 contains 15 residues. Germline loops: CDR1 SGHVS, CDR2 FQNEAQ. V gene TRBV7-8 combines with J gene TRBJ2-3, with 9 bases lining up with TRBD2. The receptor was derived from an older woman with active or convalescent COVID-19. Sequences were obtained from peripheral blood. The CDR3 spells CASSSLPSGADTQYF. The CDR3 coding sequence is TGTGCCAGCAGCTCGCTACCTAGCGGGGCGGATACGCAGTATTTT. The full variable domain, completed using reference TRBV7-8 and TRBJ2-3, is GAGVSQSPRYKVAKRGQDVALRCDPISGHVSLFWYQQALGQGPEFLTYFQNEAQLDKSGLPSDRFFAERPEGSVSTLKIQRTQQEDSAVYLCASSSLPSGADTQYFGPGTRLTVL.